These 30 T cell receptor beta chains came from one sample sequenced in a study of T cell repertoires in cytomegalovirus infection. TCRdb redid the calling of the reads with MiXCR, one entry per CDR3 protein. The sample lists more than 400,000 distinct CDR3 sequences; more than 25% were seen once. The sample comprised PBMCs. The origin of the receptors is a human donor in good health (CMV status not recorded). Some clones in this sample may be carry-over from other donors' samples.

The chain employs TRBV12-3 or TRBV12-4 and TRBJ2-1; 11 nucleotides agree with TRBD2. This CDR3 has 18 residues. Trimming took 5 bases from V and 0 from J; bases not matched to a gene: 9. CDR3 sequence reads: CASSRGLAAALSYNEQFF. DNA for the CDR3: TGTGCCAGCAGTCGGGGACTAGCGGCAGCACTCTCCTACAATGAGCAGTTCTTC.

This clonotype was detected only a few times. V and J are TRBV29-1 and TRBJ1-4; D is undetermined. CDR3 length: 13 residues. V was pared by 5 bases and J by 5 bases, with 12 bases between. Germline V gene sequence: CDR1 SQVTM, CDR2 ANQGSEA. In DNA, the CDR3 is TGCAGCGTTTCCCTCGGCGGGAATGAAAAACTGTTTTTT. This encodes CSVSLGGNEKLFF.

The CDR3 sequence is CASSQALTVNNEQFF. CDR3 sequence (DNA): TGCGCCAGCAGCCAAGCCCTGACAGTAAACAATGAGCAGTTCTTC. V and J are TRBV4-3 and TRBJ2-1; tentatively, D is TRBD1 (5 bases). Germline V lookup: CDR1 LGHNA, CDR2 YSLEER. Trimming stripped 1 base from V and 5 bases from J, with 12 bases between. This CDR3 is built from 15 residues.

This clonotype has only a few counts. CDR3 nucleotide sequence: TGTGCCAGCAGCCAAGTCGGGACTAGTGCCGCCGGGGAGCTGTTTTTT. It encodes CASSQVGTSAAGELFF. The gene calls are TRBV4-2 and TRBJ2-2; 8 nucleotides match TRBD2. CDR3 length: 16 residues. V lost 1 base to trimming and J lost 6 bases; unmatched junction nucleotides: 7. CDR1 and CDR2 from the germline V gene are LGHNA and YNFKEQ.

This clonotype was seen a few times. The rearrangement uses TRBV11-3 and TRBJ1-2; D gene ambiguous. The V gene's germline CDR1 is SGHNT and CDR2 YENEEA. This CDR3 is 13 amino acids long. Deletions cut 3 bases from V and 8 bases from J, with 13 bases between. The CDR3 region has the DNA TGTGCCAGCAGCTTCCCAAACCAATACGGCTACACCTTC. It specifies CASSFPNQYGYTF.

There are a few counts of this clonotype. V is TRBV11-1 and J is TRBJ2-1; D is ambiguous. Trimming stripped 3 bases from V and 6 bases from J, with 12 bases between. The CDR3 length is 14 residues. Germline V lookup: CDR1 SGHAT, CDR2 FQDESV (reference sequence). The CDR3 is CASSFVRSSNEQFF. DNA of the CDR3: TGTGCCAGCAGCTTTGTGCGGAGCTCCAATGAGCAGTTCTTC.

Written as DNA, the CDR3 is TGCAGTGCTAAACGCGGGACTAGCGGGAACAACGAGCAGTACTTC. Its translation is CSAKRGTSGNNEQYF. The chain links TRBV20-1 to TRBJ2-7; 13 bases match TRBD2. This CDR3 is built from 15 residues. Germline V CDR1 and CDR2: DFQATT, SNEGSKA (reference sequence). V shed 4 bases and J 5 bases; nucleotides not matched to a gene: 8.

This clonotype showed up just a few times. For the CDR3, the DNA is TGTGCCAGCAGTGACCCGACAGTGAACACTGAAGCTTTCTTT. It yields the protein CASSDPTVNTEAFF. This chain links TRBV25-1 with TRBJ1-1, with TRBD1 as a possible D gene (5 bases). V was clipped by 3 bases and J by 0 bases, with 8 bases between them. This CDR3 spans 14 amino acids. Germline V gene sequence: CDR1 MGHDK, CDR2 SYGVNS.

The gene calls are TRBV4-2 and TRBJ2-1, with 9 bases aligning to TRBD2. V lost 3 bases, J lost 4 bases, and 7 bases stayed unmatched. This CDR3 has 16 amino acids. The V gene's germline CDR1 is LGHNA and CDR2 YNFKEQ. The DNA for the CDR3 is TGTGCCAGCAGCCACTCCACTAGCGGGCCGTACAATGAGCAGTTCTTC. Its translation: CASSHSTSGPYNEQFF.

This clonotype was recorded at least ten times. The chain recombines TRBV7-2 with TRBJ2-5; 10 positions match TRBD2. Germline CDR1 is SGHTA and CDR2 is FQGNSA. With 6 bases clipped from V and 4 bases from J, the junction kept 2 bases outside the gene matches. The CDR3 consists of 13 residues. The CDR3 here is CASSPSGRETQYF. DNA for the CDR3: TGTGCCAGCAGTCCTAGCGGGAGAGAGACCCAGTACTTC.

Written as DNA, the CDR3 is TGTGCCAGCAGCCAATTAGCGGGCGAAGTCACCGGGGAGCTGTTTTTT. Its protein is CASSQLAGEVTGELFF. The rearrangement uses TRBV5-3 and TRBJ2-2, with 7 bases matching TRBD2. TRBV5-3 is filed as an ORF, its function uncertain. The CDR3 loop spans 16 amino acids. J gave up 4 bases and V 8 bases, and 14 bases lay outside the gene matches.

This clonotype was seen more than once but under ten times. J is TRBJ2-3 and V is TRBV28, with TRBD2 matching 11 bases. The CDR3 is 16 residues long. Per the germline V gene, CDR1 is MDHEN and CDR2 is SYDVKM. V dropped 5 bases and J dropped 6; count of bases not matched to a gene: 10. CDR3 loop: CASSHTSGSGVDTQYF. The DNA for the CDR3 is TGTGCCAGCAGTCATACTAGCGGGAGCGGGGTGGATACGCAGTATTTT.

The chain is built from TRBV5-8 and TRBJ2-2; tentative D call: TRBD2 (5 bases). Trimming stripped 1 base from V and 8 bases from J, with 12 bases between. The CDR3 covers 14 residues. Germline V CDR1 and CDR2: SGHTS, YDEGEE. In DNA form, the CDR3 reads TGTGCCAGCAGCTTGTTCCTAGCATGGGGGGAGCTGTTTTTT. Amino acids: CASSLFLAWGELFF.

The CDR3 DNA follows: TGCAGCGTGGAACAGGGGTGGGGAAACACCATATATTTT. This encodes CSVEQGWGNTIYF. The rearrangement links TRBV29-1 to TRBJ1-3; 7 bases map to TRBD1. This CDR3 comprises 13 residues. After removal of 6 bases from V and 4 bases from J, the junction contained 6 bases not matched to a gene. CDR1 and CDR2 (germline): SQVTM, ANQGSEA.

The rearrangement links TRBV4-1 to TRBJ1-2, with 7 bases aligning to TRBD1. Unmatched junction bases numbered 7, after V lost 0 bases and J lost 3 bases. The CDR3 has 16 amino acids. Per germline, CDR1 MGHRA and CDR2 YSYEKL. The CDR3 DNA reads as TGCGCCAGCAGCCAAGATGGGTACAGGGGTGACTATGGCTACACCTTC. Protein product: CASSQDGYRGDYGYTF.

The V gene is TRBV19, the J gene TRBJ2-1; 15 bases are shared with TRBD2. V lost 7 bases to trimming and J lost 0 bases; unmatched junction nucleotides: 7. The CDR3 consists of 18 residues. CDR1 and CDR2 from the germline V gene are LNHDA and SQIVND (reference sequence). The CDR3 DNA reads as TGTGCCAGTACCATGGGACTAGCGGGAGGCAGCTCCTACAATGAGCAGTTCTTC. Amino acids: CASTMGLAGGSSYNEQFF.

This clonotype was detected a few times. The CDR3 sequence is CASSLAREGPFF. The CDR3 bases are TGTGCCAGCAGTTTAGCTCGGGAGGGCCCGTTCTTC. J is TRBJ2-1 and V is TRBV12-3 or TRBV12-4; TRBD2 matches 8 bases. J gave up 15 bases and V 0 bases, and 4 bases lay outside the gene matches. This CDR3 has 12 residues.

The V and J genes are TRBV30 and TRBJ2-1, with D possibly being TRBD2 (6 bases). CDR3 size: 12 residues. Per the germline V gene, CDR1 is GTSNPN and CDR2 is SVGIG (reference sequence). This CDR3 is CACKRANNEQFF. The DNA for the CDR3 is TGTGCTTGCAAGCGGGCAAACAATGAGCAGTTCTTC.

There are a few counts of this clonotype. V gene TRBV30 combines with J gene TRBJ2-5; D is unclear. CDR3 size: 11 residues. Trimming stripped 3 bases from V and 0 bases from J, with 2 bases between. The germline V gene has CDR1 GTSNPN and CDR2 SVGIG (reference sequence). CDR3 loop: CAWSNQETQYF. The CDR3 bases are TGTGCCTGGAGCAACCAAGAGACCCAGTACTTC.

The chain uses TRBV2 and TRBJ2-7; 12 bases match TRBD1. This CDR3 region has 13 residues. After removal of 9 bases from V and 5 bases from J, the junction contained 5 bases not matched to a gene. CDR1 SNHLY and CDR2 FYNNEI come from the germline V gene. CDR3 in DNA: TGTGCCAGAGGGACAGGGGGCTTCAACGAGCAGTACTTC. It codes for CARGTGGFNEQYF.

The table lists this clonotype with many counts. V is TRBV28 and J is TRBJ2-1; D uncertain. The CDR3 spans 13 residues. Germline CDR1 MDHEN, CDR2 SYDVKM. Trimming removed 5 bases at V and 4 bases at J, with 9 bases between. CDR3: CASSPDRYNEQFF. CDR3 nucleotides: TGTGCCAGCAGTCCCGACCGATACAATGAGCAGTTCTTC.

V usage is TRBV19 and J usage is TRBJ2-7, with 9 bases aligning to TRBD2. CDR1 LNHDA and CDR2 SQIVND come from the germline V gene (reference sequence). V trimming: 7 bases; J trimming: 4 bases; junction bases outside the gene matches: 11. The CDR3 spans 15 residues. The CDR3 DNA reads TGTGCCAGTATGCTTTCGGCGGGAGGGCCGTACGAGCAGTACTTC. Its protein product is CASMLSAGGPYEQYF.

This chain connects TRBV20-1 to TRBJ2-7; 8 bases align to TRBD2. CDR3 length: 14 residues. After removal of 3 bases from V and 2 bases from J, the junction contained 6 bases not matched to a gene. From germline, CDR1 is DFQATT and CDR2 SNEGSKA (reference sequence). The CDR3 reads CSARSQREPYEQYF. In DNA, the CDR3 is TGCAGTGCTAGGTCTCAGCGGGAGCCCTACGAGCAGTACTTC.

This clonotype appeared many times. The chain recombines TRBV7-2 with TRBJ1-1, with D unclear. V dropped 1 base and J dropped 4 bases, with 7 bases sitting between them. Germline lookup yields CDR1 SGHTA and CDR2 FQGNSA. The CDR3 covers 13 residues. The CDR3 is CASSLDPGTEAFF. Written as DNA, the CDR3 is TGTGCCAGCAGCTTAGATCCCGGCACTGAAGCTTTCTTT.

The rearrangement joins TRBV19 to TRBJ2-2; D is unresolved. This CDR3 contains 13 residues. Trimming removed 4 bases at V and 3 bases at J, with 6 bases between. Germline V gives CDR1 LNHDA, CDR2 SQIVND (reference sequence). CDR3 loop: CASSRPYTGELFF. Written as DNA, the CDR3 is TGTGCCAGTAGTAGGCCTTACACCGGGGAGCTGTTTTTT.

This clonotype has a handful of counts. CDR3: CASSEEGRSPLHF. The CDR3, as DNA: TGTGCCAGCAGCGAAGAGGGACGTTCACCCCTCCACTTT. The J gene is TRBJ1-6, the V gene TRBV7-8; possible D gene TRBD1, 5 bases. Trimming took off 5 bases at V and 9 bases at J, with 11 bases between the two ends. Germline values: CDR1 SGHVS, CDR2 FQNEAQ. The CDR3 consists of 13 residues.

Regarding this clonotype: This could be a read error, since a much larger clone is one nucleotide away. The rearrangement links TRBV24-1 to TRBJ2-1, with D hard to call. The CDR3 is 18 amino acids. Per germline, CDR1 KGHDR and CDR2 SFDVKD. CDR3 in DNA: TGTGCCACCAGTGATAATGAATTACGTACATATGCCTACAATGACCAGTTCTTC. Protein sequence: CATSDNELRTYAYNDQFF.

Only a few counts were recorded for this clonotype. The chain couples TRBV7-3 to TRBJ2-5, with TRBD2 identical over 12 bases. With 2 bases clipped from V and 4 bases from J, the junction kept 8 bases outside the gene matches. Germline CDR1 SGHTA, CDR2 FQGTGA. The CDR3 sequence is 17 residues long. Written as DNA, the CDR3 is TGTGCCAGCAGCTTACGACTAGCGGGAGTGTCTCCAGAGACCCAGTACTTC. Translating it yields CASSLRLAGVSPETQYF.

This clonotype showed up just a few times. The V gene is TRBV7-9, the J gene TRBJ1-1; 9 bases fit TRBD1. The CDR3 is made up of 16 amino acids. J gave up 0 bases and V 4 bases, and 6 bases lay outside the gene matches. In germline, CDR1 is SEHNR, CDR2 FQNEAQ (reference sequence). The CDR3 protein is CASSYLTGGMNTEAFF. For the CDR3, the DNA is TGTGCCAGCAGCTACCTGACAGGGGGAATGAACACTGAAGCTTTCTTT.

This clonotype was counted a few times. The rearrangement joins TRBV12-3 or TRBV12-4 to TRBJ2-2; TRBD2 matches at 8 bases. CDR3 length: 15 amino acids. Unmatched junction bases numbered 4, after V lost 3 bases and J lost 4 bases. CDR3 coding DNA: TGTGCCAGCAGTTTCGGCGGGAGGCTCACCGGGGAGCTGTTTTTT. Its translation is CASSFGGRLTGELFF.